The sequence of this T cell receptor (beta chain) was determined in a study of blood T cell repertoires in COVID-19. Study as a whole: Researchers got acute and convalescent COVID-19 samples from the United States, Italy and Spain. PBMCs, B-cell-depleted T cells, or T cells were the source of the cDNA or gDNA that made up the material.

V dropped 4 bases and J dropped 3 bases, with 12 bases sitting between them. Germline CDR1 is SEHNR and CDR2 is FQNEAQ (reference sequence). The CDR3 is 14 amino acids. Authors' data handling: For nucleated cells, counts were estimated from reference gene primer amplification. The table came from immunoSEQ multiplex PCR; TCRdb's copy has only in-frame clones and leaves some out. The V and J calls and clone size were taken over from that table, and D and trimming were inferred from the DNA. Of approximately 46,000 clones listed, less than 85% are singletons. The sample taken for sequencing was peripheral blood. The receptor was isolated from a human donor in a cohort sampled during active COVID-19. The V gene is TRBV7-9, the J gene TRBJ1-2; a weak D match, TRBD1 (5 bases). CDR3 nucleotide sequence: TGTGCCAGCAGCTCCGGACGGGGGGACTATGGCTACACCTTC. It is translated as CASSSGRGDYGYTF.